The rows below give T cell receptor beta chains drawn from one sample of a study of regulatory T cells in long-lasting Graves disease. Each CDR3 protein is one row after TCRdb ran MiXCR on the multiplex PCR reads. The top ten hold 9% to 15% of the sample, which has approximately 480,000 distinct CDR3 sequences, around 16% seen once. These records were also assigned to another study, of T cells in Graves' hyperthyroidism and ophthalmopathy.

This sample comprised peripheral blood mononuclear cells (PBMCs), obtained at new diagnosis, from a patient treated with antithyroid drugs. The source of these receptors is a man in his forties with Graves disease. CDR3s include the opening cysteine and the closing phenylalanine or tryptophan. The D gene is left open where the match is weak. Not all rows give a size; the values are once, few, many and, for expanded clones, a class.

cdr3_nt cdr3_aa v_call clone_size d_call j_call
TGCAGTGCTAGGGACTACTCTTACAATGAGCAGTTCTTC CSARDYSYNEQFF TRBV20-1 many - TRBJ2-1
TGTGCCAGCAGCGCCTACCTTCAGGCCACAGGTACGCAGTATTTT CASSAYLQATGTQYF TRBV11-2 many - TRBJ2-3
TGTGCCAGCAGTAATCTAGCGGGACGCACAGATACGCAGTATTTT CASSNLAGRTDTQYF TRBV28 - TRBD2 TRBJ2-3
TGTGCCAGCAGAGAAGACCGGGACAGTAGAAAGAAACTGTTTTTT CASREDRDSRKKLFF TRBV2 few TRBD1 TRBJ1-4
TGTGCCAGCAGCTTAGATTTGGCAGGGGGCGCGGAGCCCCAGCATTTT CASSLDLAGGAEPQHF TRBV11-2 many TRBD1 TRBJ1-5
TGTGCCAGCGAGCTGACAGGGCTTCTCGGCTACACCTTC CASELTGLLGYTF TRBV6-1 many TRBD1 TRBJ1-2
TGTGCCACCAGTGATTTAGGCAGGACAGGGCTGAATCAGCCCCAGCATTTT CATSDLGRTGLNQPQHF TRBV24-1 - TRBD1 TRBJ1-5
TGTGCCAGCAGCTTCAACAGGGACTCCTACGAGCAGTACTTC CASSFNRDSYEQYF TRBV7-9 - - TRBJ2-7
TGTGCCTGGAGTGGGGTCGGGACTAATGAGCAGTTCTTC CAWSGVGTNEQFF TRBV30 many - TRBJ2-1
TGCAGCGTCCCCGACGTTCACGAGCAGTACTTC CSVPDVHEQYF TRBV29-1 - - TRBJ2-7
TGTGCCAGCAGTGGAATCTTCGGGGGTAACACTGAAGCTTTCTTT CASSGIFGGNTEAFF TRBV6-1 - - TRBJ1-1
TGCGCCAGCAGCCAAGATCTTGGGCGGGATGAAGCTTTCTTT CASSQDLGRDEAFF TRBV4-1 - - TRBJ1-1
TGTGCCAGCAGCGCCTGGACTAGCGGGAGGATGAACACCGGGGAGCTGTTTTTT CASSAWTSGRMNTGELFF TRBV7-2 once TRBD2 TRBJ2-2
TGTGCCAGCAGCTTGGTGGCGGGAGGACTCTACAATGAGCAGTTCTTC CASSLVAGGLYNEQFF TRBV5-8 many TRBD2 TRBJ2-1
TGCGCCAGCAGCTTGTATCCAACTAGCACAGATACGCAGTATTTT CASSLYPTSTDTQYF TRBV5-1 - - TRBJ2-3
TGCGCCAGCAGCTTGAGGACTCATAGCTCCTACAATGAGCAGTTCTTC CASSLRTHSSYNEQFF TRBV5-1 many - TRBJ2-1
TGTGCCAGCAGCTGGGACAGCCCCTCTGGAAACACCATATATTTT CASSWDSPSGNTIYF TRBV7-6 many TRBD1 TRBJ1-3
TGTGCCAGCAGCCCTTCTGCGGGAGGTTACGAGCAGTACTTC CASSPSAGGYEQYF TRBV7-8 many TRBD2 TRBJ2-7
TGTGCCAGCAGCTCTACGACAGGGGTGAACACTGAAGCTTTCTTT CASSSTTGVNTEAFF TRBV7-9 few TRBD1 TRBJ1-1
TGTGCCAGCAGTGCCTCCGGGATTGCTTACGAGCAGTACTTC CASSASGIAYEQYF TRBV12-3/TRBV12-4 many - TRBJ2-7
TGTGCCAGCAGCTTGGCCGGAATGATGGCCGGGGAGCTGTTTTTT CASSLAGMMAGELFF TRBV11-3 many - TRBJ2-2